The text below deals with one T cell receptor (beta chain). Trimming took off 1 base at V and 4 bases at J, with 12 bases between the two ends. This CDR3 is 15 amino acids long. The germline gives CDR1 SGHVS, CDR2 FQNEAQ. The participants were between about 18 and 90 years old and came from some 25 US areas. Cohorts were assigned according to the clinical history that participants reported. As processed by the authors: By means of reference gene primer amplification, nucleated cell counts were estimated. Clones were read by immunoSEQ multiplex PCR, and TCRdb kept only the in-frame ones, dropping some. D and trimming were read from the DNA, whereas the V and J calls and clone size are those reported in that table. Of roughly 240,000 clones in the sample, roughly 85% are singletons; the top ten hold 3% to 4.5%. The sample originates from a study of blood T cell repertoires in COVID-19.

This clonotype was obtained from a middle-aged woman who had been exposed to COVID-19. Material: PBMCs or T cells enriched from blood (not recorded which). The chain combines TRBV7-8 with TRBJ2-3; perhaps TRBD1 as D (5 bases). The CDR3 loop reads CASSLGRGTADTQYF. The CDR3 DNA is TGTGCCAGCAGCTTAGGAAGGGGCACTGCAGATACGCAGTATTTT. Variable domain in full (rest from reference TRBV7-8 and TRBJ2-3): GAGVSQSPRYKVAKRGQDVALRCDPISGHVSLFWYQQALGQGPEFLTYFQNEAQLDKSGLPSDRFFAERPEGSVSTLKIQRTQQEDSAVYLCASSLGRGTADTQYFGPGTRLTVL.